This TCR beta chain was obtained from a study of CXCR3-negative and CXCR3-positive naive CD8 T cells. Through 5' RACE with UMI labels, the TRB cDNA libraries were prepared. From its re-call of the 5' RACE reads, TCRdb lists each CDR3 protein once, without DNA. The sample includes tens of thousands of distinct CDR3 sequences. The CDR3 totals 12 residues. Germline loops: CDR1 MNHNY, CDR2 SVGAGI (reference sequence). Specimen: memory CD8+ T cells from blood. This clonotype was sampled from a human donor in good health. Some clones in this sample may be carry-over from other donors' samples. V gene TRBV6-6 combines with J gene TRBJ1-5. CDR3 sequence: CASKDVSQPQHF.